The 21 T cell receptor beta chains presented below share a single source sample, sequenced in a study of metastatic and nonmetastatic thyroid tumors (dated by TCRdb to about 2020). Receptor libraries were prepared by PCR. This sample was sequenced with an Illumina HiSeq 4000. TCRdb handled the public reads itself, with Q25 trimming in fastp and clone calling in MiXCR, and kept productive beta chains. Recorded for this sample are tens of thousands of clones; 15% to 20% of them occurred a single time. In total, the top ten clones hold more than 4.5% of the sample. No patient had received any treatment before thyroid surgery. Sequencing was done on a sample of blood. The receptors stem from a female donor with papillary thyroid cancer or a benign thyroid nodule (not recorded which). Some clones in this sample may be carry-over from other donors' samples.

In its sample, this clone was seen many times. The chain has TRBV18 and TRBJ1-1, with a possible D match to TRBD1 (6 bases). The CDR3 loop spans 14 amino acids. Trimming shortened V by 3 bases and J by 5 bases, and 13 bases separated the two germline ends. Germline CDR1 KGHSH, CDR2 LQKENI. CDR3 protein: CASSPSGTRTEAFF. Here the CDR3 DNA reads TGTGCCAGCTCACCTTCCGGGACAAGGACTGAAGCTTTCTTT.

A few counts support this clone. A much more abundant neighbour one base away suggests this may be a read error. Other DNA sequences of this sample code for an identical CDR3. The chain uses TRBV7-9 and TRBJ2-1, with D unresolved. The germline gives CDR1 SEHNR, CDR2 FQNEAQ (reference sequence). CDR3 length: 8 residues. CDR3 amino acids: CASSPEFF. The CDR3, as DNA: TGCGCCAGCAGCCCGGAGTTCTTC.

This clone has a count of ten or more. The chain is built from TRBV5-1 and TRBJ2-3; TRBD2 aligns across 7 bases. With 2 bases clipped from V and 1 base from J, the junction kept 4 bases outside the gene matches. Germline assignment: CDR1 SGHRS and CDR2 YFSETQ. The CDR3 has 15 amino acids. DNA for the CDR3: TGCGCCAGCAGCTTACGGGGGGTCCGCACAGATACGCAGTATTTT. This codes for CASSLRGVRTDTQYF.

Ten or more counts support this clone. The CDR3 DNA is TGCGCCAGCAGCTTGGGACAGGCGGGAGAGACCCAGTACTTC. As protein: CASSLGQAGETQYF. This rearrangement joins TRBV5-1 to TRBJ2-5, with a weak D call TRBD1 (6 bases). The CDR3 spans 14 residues. Germline lookup yields CDR1 SGHRS and CDR2 YFSETQ. With 0 bases removed from V and 4 bases from J, the gap between germline ends came to 10 bases.

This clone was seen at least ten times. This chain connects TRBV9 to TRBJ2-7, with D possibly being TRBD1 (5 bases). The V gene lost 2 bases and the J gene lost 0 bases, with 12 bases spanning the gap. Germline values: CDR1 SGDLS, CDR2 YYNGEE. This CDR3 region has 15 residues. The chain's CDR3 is CASSVRWGDSYEQYF. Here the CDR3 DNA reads TGTGCCAGCAGCGTCCGATGGGGCGACTCCTACGAGCAGTACTTC.

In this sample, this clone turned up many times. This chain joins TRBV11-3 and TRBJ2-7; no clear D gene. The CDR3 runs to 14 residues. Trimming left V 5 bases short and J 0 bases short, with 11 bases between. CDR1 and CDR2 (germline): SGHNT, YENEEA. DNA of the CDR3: TGTGCCAGCAGCCAAGGATCCGACTCCTACGAGCAGTACTTC. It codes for CASSQGSDSYEQYF.

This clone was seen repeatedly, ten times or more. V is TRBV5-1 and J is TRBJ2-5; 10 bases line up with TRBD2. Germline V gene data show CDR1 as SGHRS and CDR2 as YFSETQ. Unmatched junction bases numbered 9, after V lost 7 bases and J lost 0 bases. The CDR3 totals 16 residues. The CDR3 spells CASGALLAGNQETQYF. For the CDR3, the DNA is TGCGCCAGCGGGGCCCTACTAGCGGGGAACCAAGAGACCCAGTACTTC.

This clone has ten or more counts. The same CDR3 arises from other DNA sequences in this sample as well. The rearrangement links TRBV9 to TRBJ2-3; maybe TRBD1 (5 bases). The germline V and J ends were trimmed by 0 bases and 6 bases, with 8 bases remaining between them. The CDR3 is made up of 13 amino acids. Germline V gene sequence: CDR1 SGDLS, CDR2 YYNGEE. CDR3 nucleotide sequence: TGTGCCAGCAGCGTAGTGGGGCGGGATACGCAGTATTTT. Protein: CASSVVGRDTQYF.

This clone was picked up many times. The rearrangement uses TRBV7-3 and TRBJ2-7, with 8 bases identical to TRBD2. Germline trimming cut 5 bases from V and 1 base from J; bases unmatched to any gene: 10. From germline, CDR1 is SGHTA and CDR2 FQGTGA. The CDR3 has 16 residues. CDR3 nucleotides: TGTGCCAGCAGCGCCACCGGGGGGGTAAGATCCTACGAGCAGTACTTC. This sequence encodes CASSATGGVRSYEQYF.

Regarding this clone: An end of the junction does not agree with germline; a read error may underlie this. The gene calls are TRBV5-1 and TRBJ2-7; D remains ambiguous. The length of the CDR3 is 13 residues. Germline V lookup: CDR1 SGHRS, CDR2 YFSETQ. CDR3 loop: CASCFDRLYEQYF. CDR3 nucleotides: TGCGCCAGCTGCTTTGATCGGCTCTACGAGCAGTACTTC.

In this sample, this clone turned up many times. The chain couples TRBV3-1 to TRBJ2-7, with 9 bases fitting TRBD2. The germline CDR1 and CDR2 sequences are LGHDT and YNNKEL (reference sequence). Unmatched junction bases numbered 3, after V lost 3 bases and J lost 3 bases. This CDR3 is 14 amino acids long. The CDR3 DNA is TGTGCCAGCAGCCATACTAGCGGGCACTACGAGCAGTACTTC. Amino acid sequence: CASSHTSGHYEQYF.

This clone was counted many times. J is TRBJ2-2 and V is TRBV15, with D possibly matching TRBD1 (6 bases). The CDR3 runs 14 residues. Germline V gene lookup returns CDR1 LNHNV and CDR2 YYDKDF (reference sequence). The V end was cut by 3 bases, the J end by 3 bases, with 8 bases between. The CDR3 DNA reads TGTGCCACCAGCAGCGGGACATACACCGGGGAGCTGTTTTTT. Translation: CATSSGTYTGELFF.

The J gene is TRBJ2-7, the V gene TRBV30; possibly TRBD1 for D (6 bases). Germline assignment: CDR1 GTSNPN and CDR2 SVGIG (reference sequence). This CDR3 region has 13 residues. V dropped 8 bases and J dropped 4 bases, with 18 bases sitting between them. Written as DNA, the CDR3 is TGTGCCCGGCTGACTCTGGGGGCTTACGAGCAGTACTTC. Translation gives CARLTLGAYEQYF.

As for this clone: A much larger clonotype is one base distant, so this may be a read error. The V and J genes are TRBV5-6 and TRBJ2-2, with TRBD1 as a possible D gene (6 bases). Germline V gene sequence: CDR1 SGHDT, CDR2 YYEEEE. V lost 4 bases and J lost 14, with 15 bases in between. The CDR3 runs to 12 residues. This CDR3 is CASSPGDIRLFF. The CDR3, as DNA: TGTGCCAGCAGCCCCGGGGACATTCGCCTGTTTTTT.

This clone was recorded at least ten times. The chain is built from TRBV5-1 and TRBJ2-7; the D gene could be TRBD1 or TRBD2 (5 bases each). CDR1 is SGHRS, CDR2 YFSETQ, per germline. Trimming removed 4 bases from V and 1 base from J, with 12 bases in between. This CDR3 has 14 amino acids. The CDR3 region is CASSSRDGSYEQYF. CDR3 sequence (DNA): TGCGCCAGCAGCAGCCGGGACGGATCCTACGAGCAGTACTTC.

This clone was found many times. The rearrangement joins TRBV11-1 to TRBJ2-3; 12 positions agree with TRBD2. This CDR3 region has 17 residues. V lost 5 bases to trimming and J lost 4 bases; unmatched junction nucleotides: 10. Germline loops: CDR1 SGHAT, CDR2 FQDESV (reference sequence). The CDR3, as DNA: TGTGCCAGCAGCCCGAAACTAGCGGGGGGAGGATCAGATACGCAGTATTTT. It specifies CASSPKLAGGGSDTQYF.

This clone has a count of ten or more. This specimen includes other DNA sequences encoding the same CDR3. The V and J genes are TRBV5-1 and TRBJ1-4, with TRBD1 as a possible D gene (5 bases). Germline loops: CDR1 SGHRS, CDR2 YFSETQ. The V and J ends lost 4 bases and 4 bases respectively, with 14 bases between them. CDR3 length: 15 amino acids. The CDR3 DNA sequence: TGCGCCAGCAGCCCGGGGGACGGGGATAATGAAAAACTGTTTTTT. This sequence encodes CASSPGDGDNEKLFF.

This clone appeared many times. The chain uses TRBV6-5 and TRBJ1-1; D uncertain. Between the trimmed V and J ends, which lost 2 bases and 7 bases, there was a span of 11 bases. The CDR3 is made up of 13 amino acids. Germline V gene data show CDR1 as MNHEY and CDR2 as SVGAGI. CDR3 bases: TGTGCCAGCAGTTACGAAGATGAGGGTGAAGCTTTCTTT. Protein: CASSYEDEGEAFF.

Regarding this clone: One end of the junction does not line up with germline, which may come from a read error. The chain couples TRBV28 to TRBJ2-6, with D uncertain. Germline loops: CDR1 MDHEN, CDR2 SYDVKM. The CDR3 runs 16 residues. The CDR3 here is CASSTSIDSGANVLTF. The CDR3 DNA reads TGTGCCAGCAGTACATCGATAGACTCTGGTGCCAACGTCCTGACTTTC.

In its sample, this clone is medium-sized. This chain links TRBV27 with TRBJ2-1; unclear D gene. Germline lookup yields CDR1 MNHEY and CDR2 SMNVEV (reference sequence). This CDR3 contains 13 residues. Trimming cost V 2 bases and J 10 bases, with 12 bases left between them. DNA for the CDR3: TGTGCCAGCAGTTTAGCTAGTTCCGTCGAGCAGTTCTTC. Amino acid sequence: CASSLASSVEQFF.

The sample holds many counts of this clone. The CDR3 DNA follows: TGTGCCAGTAGTATAGCCATAGCCGGGGAGCTGTTTTTT. It is translated as CASSIAIAGELFF. This chain uses TRBV19 with TRBJ2-2; D uncertain. The CDR3 contains 13 residues. CDR1 is LNHDA and CDR2 is SQIVND in the germline V gene (reference sequence). V lost 1 base to trimming and J lost 6 bases, with 6 bases between them.